Listed below are T cell receptor beta chains from one sample, sequenced in a study of blood T cell repertoires in COVID-19. Here immunoSEQ multiplex PCR was the method, and the copy in TCRdb shows in-frame clones only, minus some. The profile shows around 270,000 clones, around nine tenths of them singletons. The sequenced sample consisted of peripheral blood. These TCRs come from a man aged 40-55 years with acute or convalescent COVID-19. Both conserved end residues are part of each CDR3. A D gene is named only where the DNA matches it firmly. Part of the rows lack a size; the others show once, few, many or a class for expanded clones.

>TRBD1|TRBJ1-2|TRBV3-1/TRBV3-2|NA
CASSHLAGGGLYGYTF
TGTGCCAGCAGCCACTTGGCAGGGGGCGGCCTCTATGGCTACACCTTC
>NA|TRBJ1-4|TRBV27|NA
CASSLQGATGRMRKLFF
TGTGCCAGCAGTTTACAAGGGGCTACAGGTAGAATGAGAAAACTGTTTTTT
>NA|TRBJ1-1|TRBV6-5|NA
CASTGDGNTEAFF
TGTGCCAGCACCGGGGATGGGAACACTGAAGCTTTCTTT
>TRBD1|TRBJ2-1|TRBV10-3|NA
CAISESPGGSYNEQFF
TGTGCCATCAGTGAGTCACCAGGGGGCTCCTACAATGAGCAGTTCTTC
>NA|TRBJ2-3|TRBV25-1|NA
CASTLGSGDTQYF
TGTGCCAGCACTTTAGGATCCGGGGATACGCAGTATTTT
>NA|TRBJ2-2|TRBV7-2|NA
CASSPRGITGELFF
TGTGCCAGCAGCCCCAGGGGAATCACCGGGGAGCTGTTTTTT
>NA|TRBJ1-6|TRBV7-9|NA
CASVDGGSYNSPLHF
TGTGCCAGCGTGGACGGGGGCTCCTATAATTCACCCCTCCACTTT
>TRBD2|TRBJ2-1|TRBV3-1/TRBV3-2|few
CASSQVKAGGQFF
TGTGCCAGCAGCCAAGTGAAAGCGGGGGGCCAGTTCTTC
>NA|TRBJ1-1|TRBV30|NA
CAWSRRRGNTEAFF
TGTGCCTGGAGTCGAAGACGGGGGAACACTGAAGCTTTCTTT
>NA|TRBJ1-1|TRBV10-3|NA
CAITRVEGTEAFF
TGTGCCATCACTCGAGTGGAGGGAACTGAAGCTTTCTTT
>NA|TRBJ1-1|TRBV6-4|NA
CASSVIPGGHWRNTEAFF
TGTGCCAGCAGTGTCATACCGGGGGGTCATTGGCGGAACACTGAAGCTTTCTTT
>TRBD1|TRBJ1-5|TRBV6-6|NA
CASSRKRDPGGNQPQHF
TGTGCCAGCAGTCGAAAGCGCGATCCAGGGGGGAATCAGCCCCAGCATTTT
>TRBD1|TRBJ2-7|TRBV19|NA
CASSILTGNIYEQYF
TGTGCCAGTAGTATCCTGACAGGGAATATCTACGAGCAGTACTTC
>NA|TRBJ1-1|TRBV29-1|NA
CSAEHGLTMNTEAFF
TGCAGCGCTGAACACGGGTTAACTATGAACACTGAAGCTTTCTTT
>NA|TRBJ2-7|TRBV19|NA
CASSIRPASSYEQYF
TGTGCCAGTAGTATCCGTCCAGCGAGCTCCTACGAGCAGTACTTC
>NA|TRBJ1-1|TRBV6-1|once
CASSERGTGNTEAFF
TGTGCCAGCAGTGAGAGGGGGACCGGGAACACTGAAGCTTTCTTT
>NA|TRBJ2-1|TRBV12-3/TRBV12-4|NA
CASMRDSYNEQFF
TGTGCCAGCATGAGGGACTCCTACAATGAGCAGTTCTTC
>NA|TRBJ1-4|TRBV29-1|NA
CSVAQQVPEKLFF
TGCAGCGTTGCTCAACAGGTCCCTGAAAAACTGTTTTTT
>NA|TRBJ2-1|TRBV12-3/TRBV12-4|NA
CASSFPYNEQFF
TGTGCCAGCAGTTTTCCGTACAATGAGCAGTTCTTC
>NA|TRBJ1-3|TRBV9|once
CASSVDGEISGNTIYF
TGTGCCAGCAGCGTAGACGGGGAGATCTCTGGAAACACCATATATTTT
>NA|TRBJ1-2|TRBV2|NA
CASRAVGGYTF
TGTGCCAGCAGGGCGGTAGGTGGCTACACCTTC
>TRBD1|TRBJ1-2|TRBV5-1|NA
CASSLGTASNYGYTF
TGCGCCAGCAGCTTAGGGACAGCCTCTAACTATGGCTACACCTTC
>TRBD1|TRBJ1-1|TRBV25-1|NA
CASNRQGASEAFF
TGTGCCAGCAACAGACAGGGGGCGAGTGAAGCTTTCTTT
>NA|TRBJ2-1|TRBV11-3|NA
CASSSRQGRANEQFF
TGTGCCAGCAGCTCACGACAGGGGAGGGCCAATGAGCAGTTCTTC
>TRBD1|TRBJ2-3|TRBV19|NA
CASSPLEGGADTQYF
TGTGCCAGCAGCCCCCTTGAAGGGGGCGCAGATACGCAGTATTTT
>NA|TRBJ1-2|TRBV19|NA
CASSIFLGGSSGGYTF
TGTGCCAGTAGCATATTTTTGGGGGGATCCTCGGGTGGCTACACCTTC
>TRBD2|TRBJ2-1|TRBV18|NA
CASSPGTSGGYEQFF
TGTGCCAGCTCACCAGGGACTAGCGGGGGTTATGAGCAGTTCTTC
>NA|TRBJ1-4|TRBV7-8|NA
CASSSHRVPNEKLFF
TGTGCCAGCAGTTCTCACAGGGTACCAAATGAAAAACTGTTTTTT
>TRBD1|TRBJ2-7|TRBV24-1|NA
CATNRPGTGFGEQYF
TGTGCCACCAATCGTCCCGGGACAGGGTTCGGCGAGCAGTACTTC
>NA|TRBJ1-1|TRBV6-5|NA
CASSRGMNTEAFF
TGTGCCAGCAGCCGGGGGATGAACACTGAAGCTTTCTTT
>NA|TRBJ2-1|TRBV25-1|NA
CASSAPMNEQFF
TGTGCCAGCAGTGCACCTATGAATGAGCAGTTCTTC
>NA|TRBJ2-5|TRBV7-3|NA
CASSQTSIPGETQYF
TGTGCCAGCAGCCAAACCTCGATCCCGGGAGAGACCCAGTACTTC
>TRBD2|TRBJ2-3|TRBV7-2|once
CASSFHAASGGDTQYF
TGTGCCAGCAGCTTTCACGCGGCTAGCGGGGGGGATACGCAGTATTTT
>TRBD1|TRBJ1-2|TRBV6-5|NA
CASSSGTGWNYGYTF
TGTGCCAGCAGTTCCGGGACAGGGTGGAACTATGGCTACACCTTC
>TRBD2|TRBJ2-7|TRBV27|NA
CASSRGSGGIYEQYF
TGTGCCAGCAGCCGAGGTAGCGGGGGTATCTACGAGCAGTACTTC
>NA|TRBJ1-2|TRBV6-5|NA
CASRLDSANYGYTF
TGTGCCAGCAGATTAGACAGCGCTAACTATGGCTACACCTTC
>NA|TRBJ2-6|TRBV7-6|NA
CASSLVHSGANVLTF
TGTGCCAGCAGCTTAGTACACTCTGGGGCCAACGTCCTGACTTTC
>TRBD2|TRBJ2-2|TRBV10-1|NA
CASSEQQGLAGVELFF
TGCGCCAGCAGTGAGCAACAGGGACTAGCGGGGGTTGAGCTGTTTTTT
>NA|TRBJ2-1|TRBV5-8|few
CASGRGDGGYNEQFF
TGTGCCAGCGGCAGAGGAGACGGTGGCTACAATGAGCAGTTCTTC
>NA|TRBJ1-2|TRBV25-1|NA
CASSDALPNGYTF
TGTGCCAGCAGTGATGCGCTTCCCAATGGCTACACCTTC
>TRBD1|TRBJ2-3|TRBV27|NA
CASARDRGRDTQYF
TGTGCCAGCGCCCGGGACAGGGGCAGGGATACGCAGTATTTT
>NA|TRBJ1-1|TRBV2|NA
CASIRGTAEAFF
TGTGCCAGTATCAGGGGTACGGCTGAAGCTTTCTTT
>NA|TRBJ1-1|TRBV5-1|NA
CASSEAPGVEAFF
TGCGCCAGCAGCGAAGCCCCAGGGGTTGAAGCTTTCTTT
>TRBD1|TRBJ2-2|TRBV5-5|NA
CASRPDRGKLFF
TGTGCCAGCAGACCAGACAGGGGGAAGCTGTTTTTT
>NA|TRBJ1-5|TRBV19|NA
CASSIRVYSNQPQHF
TGTGCCAGTAGTATAAGAGTGTATAGCAATCAGCCCCAGCATTTT
>NA|TRBJ1-6|TRBV5-1|few
CASSSNGNLNSPLHF
TGCGCCAGCAGCTCGAACGGGAACCTTAATTCACCCCTCCACTTT
>TRBD1|TRBJ2-7|TRBV5-4|NA
CASSAATGLGEQYF
TGTGCCAGCTCCGCCGCGACAGGGCTGGGGGAGCAGTACTTC
>NA|TRBJ1-1|TRBV7-8|once
CASSLFGQGTEAFF
TGTGCCAGCAGCTTATTTGGTCAGGGCACTGAAGCTTTCTTT
>NA|TRBJ1-4|TRBV2|NA
CASSKEAREKLFF
TGTGCCAGCAGTAAGGAGGCGAGGGAAAAACTGTTTTTT
>NA|TRBJ1-4|TRBV30|NA
CAWRLPRGVNEKLFF
TGTGCCTGGAGATTGCCGCGGGGAGTTAATGAAAAACTGTTTTTT
>TRBD1|TRBJ1-1|TRBV6-5|NA
CASRLTGGAGTEAFF
TGTGCCAGCAGGCTAACAGGGGGCGCGGGCACTGAAGCTTTCTTT
>NA|TRBJ2-7|TRBV3-1/TRBV3-2|NA
CASSQGGGPYEQYF
TGTGCCAGCAGCCAGGGCGGGGGCCCCTACGAGCAGTACTTC
>TRBD2|TRBJ2-3|TRBV14|once
CASSHGGSGGAKDTQYF
TGTGCCAGCAGCCACGGGGGTAGCGGGGGGGCCAAAGATACGCAGTATTTT
>TRBD2|TRBJ2-3|TRBV6-5|NA
CASSYSAGGGTDTQYF
TGTGCCAGCAGTTACTCAGCGGGGGGTGGCACAGATACGCAGTATTTT
>TRBD1|TRBJ1-2|TRBV5-1|NA
CASSLGQGAIGYTF
TGCGCCAGCAGCTTGGGACAGGGGGCGATCGGCTACACCTTC
>NA|TRBJ2-2|TRBV6-5|once
CASSFYRDGTYGELFF
TGTGCCAGCAGTTTCTACCGGGACGGGACATACGGGGAGCTGTTTTTT